This TCR beta chain was observed in a study of cytomegalovirus exposure and HLA in healthy donors. It was with 60 Vbeta and 13 Jbeta primers that the PCR ran. Profiling relied on immunoSEQ multiplex PCR, and the TCRdb table lists in-frame clones only, not all of them. The sample holds over 65,000 clones; roughly 80% are singletons and the top ten take roughly 7.1%. CDR3 length: 12 amino acids. Per germline, CDR1 SNHLY and CDR2 FYNNEI. V lost 8 bases and J lost 3, with 8 bases in between. Material: PBMCs. The sequence came from a woman aged 40 to 50 in good health and CMV-seronegative. The J gene is TRBJ2-4, the V gene TRBV2; possibly TRBD2 for D (6 bases). Written as DNA, the CDR3 is TGTGCCAGCCGCGGGGACAAAAACATTCAGTACTTC. Translation: CASRGDKNIQYF.